The present entry profiles one T cell receptor beta chain with its context. The CDR3 has 16 residues. CDR1 SGHTA and CDR2 FQGTGA come from the germline V gene. The V and J ends lost 5 bases and 7 bases, in that order; junction bases with no gene match: 10. The data originate from a study of shared clonotypes between healthy human individuals. Repertoires were generated with immunoSEQ multiplex PCR, while TCRdb's copy carries only in-frame clones and drops some. Here the sample spans around 1,100,000 clones, approximately 77% being singletons. The clonotype was recovered from a man between 18 and 35 years old in good health. Some clones in this sample may be carry-over from other donors' samples. The chain joins TRBV7-3 to TRBJ2-2; 10 positions agree with TRBD2. The sequencing sample was made of memory CD4+ T cells from PBMCs. Indicated subset: CD45RA-negative fraction. CDR3 region: CASSPVAGGLDGELFF. The CDR3 coding sequence is TGTGCCAGCAGCCCGGTAGCGGGAGGTTTGGACGGGGAGCTGTTTTTT.